This is a list of T cell receptor beta chains from one sample in a study of OX40 agonist ivuxolimab in advanced cancers. Using immunoSEQ multiplex PCR, the repertoire was profiled, and TCRdb retains in-frame clones only, with some absent. The sample yields under 45,000 clones, 70% to 80% seen once. Specimen: CD4+ or CD8+ T cells sorted from blood, collected in a trial of the OX40 agonist ivuxolimab. The origin of the receptors is an adult with an advanced solid tumor such as melanoma, head and neck, liver or kidney cancer. CDR3s include the opening cysteine and the closing phenylalanine or tryptophan. The D gene is left open where the match is weak. Not all rows give a size; the values are once, few, many and, for expanded clones, a class.

V gene: TRBV5-4
J gene: TRBJ1-1
D gene: NA
clone size: NA
CDR3 protein: CASRDRMNTEAFF
CDR3 DNA: TGTGCCAGCAGAGACAGGATGAACACTGAAGCTTTCTTT

V gene: TRBV28
J gene: TRBJ2-2
D gene: NA
clone size: NA
CDR3 protein: CASSLGGADGELFF
CDR3 DNA: TGTGCCAGCAGTTTGGGGGGGGCTGACGGGGAGCTGTTTTTT

V gene: TRBV30
J gene: TRBJ1-5
D gene: NA
clone size: NA
CDR3 protein: CAWRSPGNNQPQHF
CDR3 DNA: TGTGCCTGGAGGTCCCCAGGGAATAATCAGCCCCAGCATTTT

V gene: TRBV29-1
J gene: TRBJ1-6
D gene: NA
clone size: NA
CDR3 protein: CSVEGGYFPYNSPLHF
CDR3 DNA: TGCAGCGTTGAAGGAGGGTATTTCCCCTATAATTCACCCCTCCACTTT

V gene: TRBV19
J gene: TRBJ2-2
D gene: TRBD2
clone size: NA
CDR3 protein: CATTSGTSGAANTGELFF
CDR3 DNA: TGTGCCACCACTTCCGGGACTAGCGGGGCCGCGAACACCGGGGAGCTGTTTTTT

V gene: TRBV6-5
J gene: TRBJ2-7
D gene: TRBD1
clone size: NA
CDR3 protein: CASSWGQGDEQYF
CDR3 DNA: TGTGCCAGCAGTTGGGGACAGGGGGACGAGCAGTACTTC

V gene: TRBV7-2
J gene: TRBJ1-1
D gene: NA
clone size: many
CDR3 protein: CASSLGLRGADTEAFF
CDR3 DNA: TGTGCCAGCAGCTTAGGGTTACGGGGGGCTGACACTGAAGCTTTCTTT

V gene: TRBV4-1
J gene: TRBJ1-4
D gene: NA
clone size: NA
CDR3 protein: CASSRQEFNEKLFF
CDR3 DNA: TGCGCCAGCAGCAGACAGGAGTTTAATGAAAAACTGTTTTTT

V gene: TRBV10-3
J gene: TRBJ2-3
D gene: TRBD2
clone size: NA
CDR3 protein: CAISGGGGSTDTQYF
CDR3 DNA: TGTGCCATCAGTGGGGGCGGGGGGTCCACAGATACGCAGTATTTT

V gene: TRBV7-2
J gene: TRBJ1-6
D gene: TRBD1
clone size: NA
CDR3 protein: CASSLAAGQYNSPLHF
CDR3 DNA: TGTGCCAGCAGCTTAGCAGCGGGACAGTATAATTCACCCCTCCACTTT

V gene: TRBV2
J gene: TRBJ1-1
D gene: NA
clone size: NA
CDR3 protein: CASSVMGNTEAFF
CDR3 DNA: TGTGCCAGCAGTGTGATGGGGAACACTGAAGCTTTCTTT

V gene: TRBV5-6
J gene: TRBJ2-1
D gene: NA
clone size: NA
CDR3 protein: CASSLRRGEQFF
CDR3 DNA: TGTGCCAGCAGCCTTCGACGTGGGGAGCAGTTCTTC

V gene: TRBV15
J gene: TRBJ2-7
D gene: NA
clone size: NA
CDR3 protein: CATSRDWSGRTHPTYEQYF
CDR3 DNA: TGTGCCACCAGCAGAGATTGGAGCGGACGGACACACCCTACCTACGAGCAGTACTTC

V gene: TRBV7-2
J gene: TRBJ2-5
D gene: NA
clone size: NA
CDR3 protein: CASSDTRYQETQYF
CDR3 DNA: TGTGCCAGCAGCGACACACGGTACCAAGAGACCCAGTACTTC

V gene: TRBV18
J gene: TRBJ2-3
D gene: NA
clone size: NA
CDR3 protein: CASSPEGDTQYF
CDR3 DNA: TGTGCCAGCTCACCCGAGGGAGATACGCAGTATTTT

V gene: TRBV18
J gene: TRBJ1-3
D gene: NA
clone size: NA
CDR3 protein: CASSPRRHQGNTIYF
CDR3 DNA: TGTGCCAGCTCACCACGGAGGCATCAAGGAAACACCATATATTTT

V gene: TRBV21-1
J gene: TRBJ2-3
D gene: NA
clone size: NA
CDR3 protein: CASSPPGTSTDTQYF
CDR3 DNA: TGTGCCAGCAGCCCACCGGGGACTAGCACAGATACGCAGTATTTT

V gene: TRBV5-1
J gene: TRBJ1-6
D gene: TRBD1
clone size: NA
CDR3 protein: CASSLWVRTGNSPLHF
CDR3 DNA: TGCGCCAGCAGCTTGTGGGTCAGGACAGGGAATTCACCCCTCCACTTT

V gene: TRBV6-5
J gene: TRBJ2-7
D gene: TRBD1
clone size: NA
CDR3 protein: CASSTQTGGDQYF
CDR3 DNA: TGTGCCAGCAGTACCCAGACAGGGGGCGATCAGTACTTC

V gene: TRBV9
J gene: TRBJ2-7
D gene: TRBD1
clone size: NA
CDR3 protein: CASSGGDRDRVIHEQYF
CDR3 DNA: TGTGCCAGCAGCGGGGGTGACCGGGACAGGGTAATCCACGAGCAGTACTTC

V gene: TRBV6-6
J gene: TRBJ2-4
D gene: TRBD1
clone size: NA
CDR3 protein: CASRTLDREGNIQYF
CDR3 DNA: TGTGCCAGCAGGACCCTGGACAGGGAAGGGAACATTCAGTACTTC

V gene: TRBV4-2
J gene: TRBJ2-6
D gene: NA
clone size: NA
CDR3 protein: CASSHAGTAGANVLTF
CDR3 DNA: TGTGCCAGCAGCCACGCCGGGACGGCTGGGGCCAACGTCCTGACTTTC

V gene: TRBV7-6
J gene: TRBJ2-5
D gene: TRBD1
clone size: NA
CDR3 protein: CASSSQTGETQYF
CDR3 DNA: TGTGCCAGCAGCTCGCAGACAGGGGAGACCCAGTACTTC

V gene: TRBV2
J gene: TRBJ1-1
D gene: NA
clone size: few
CDR3 protein: CASLIGGARAEAFF
CDR3 DNA: TGTGCCAGCTTAATTGGGGGGGCGCGGGCTGAAGCTTTCTTT

V gene: TRBV11-3
J gene: TRBJ2-5
D gene: TRBD1
clone size: NA
CDR3 protein: CASSSGGTEETQYF
CDR3 DNA: TGTGCCAGCAGCTCCGGTGGGACAGAAGAGACCCAGTACTTC

V gene: TRBV30
J gene: TRBJ2-3
D gene: TRBD1
clone size: NA
CDR3 protein: CAWSDTGDHTDTQYF
CDR3 DNA: TGTGCCTGGAGTGACACAGGGGATCACACAGATACGCAGTATTTT

V gene: TRBV5-6
J gene: TRBJ1-4
D gene: NA
clone size: NA
CDR3 protein: CASSLGGAPREKLFF
CDR3 DNA: TGTGCCAGCAGCTTAGGGGGGGCGCCGAGGGAAAAACTGTTTTTT

V gene: TRBV27
J gene: TRBJ2-3
D gene: NA
clone size: NA
CDR3 protein: CASPGEVSTDTQYF
CDR3 DNA: TGTGCCAGCCCTGGAGAGGTCAGCACAGATACGCAGTATTTT